Listed below are T cell receptor beta chains from one sample, sequenced in a study of cytomegalovirus exposure and HLA in healthy donors. TCRdb's table, derived via immunoSEQ multiplex PCR, lists solely in-frame clones and lacks some. This repertoire shows about 210,000 clones, around 83% found once; its top ten account for around 9.6%. Sequenced material: PBMCs. Receptors were obtained from a woman aged 50 to 65 in good health and CMV-seropositive. The CDR3 runs from the conserved cysteine through the conserved F or W. Each record gives: D gene, J gene, clone size, CDR3 length, V gene, CDR3 protein, CDR3 DNA. A D gene is named only where the DNA matches it firmly. The size of a clone is reported for some rows only, either as once, few or many, or as a class for expanded clones.

-,TRBJ1-1,-,13,TRBV28,CASRTYLNTEAFF,TGTGCCAGCAGGACTTACCTGAACACTGAAGCTTTCTTT
-,TRBJ1-5,-,13,TRBV6-5,CASSEGRISSQHF,TGTGCCAGCAGTGAAGGGAGGATCTCGTCCCAGCATTTT
-,TRBJ1-2,-,11,TRBV20-1,CSAPLADGYTF,TGCAGTGCTCCCCTTGCGGATGGCTACACCTTC
-,TRBJ2-2,once,12,TRBV11-3,CASSPRAGELFF,TGTGCCAGCAGCCCCCGAGCCGGGGAGCTGTTTTTT
-,TRBJ2-7,-,14,TRBV10-2,CASSRVPKDYEQYF,TGCGCCAGCAGTCGAGTACCGAAAGACTACGAGCAGTACTTC
TRBD1,TRBJ1-1,-,13,TRBV19,CASGGQLNTEAFF,TGTGCCAGTGGGGGACAGTTGAACACTGAAGCTTTCTTT
TRBD2,TRBJ2-2,-,15,TRBV19,CASSISGTRSGELFF,TGTGCCAGTAGTATATCGGGGACTAGATCAGGGGAGCTGTTTTTT
-,TRBJ1-2,-,12,TRBV28,CASSTGTHGYTF,TGTGCCAGCTCGACAGGAACTCATGGCTACACCTTC
-,TRBJ2-3,-,13,TRBV7-9,CASSGSGPDTQYF,TGTGCCAGCAGCGGTAGCGGTCCTGATACGCAGTATTTT
-,TRBJ1-1,-,13,TRBV7-9,CASQSGEVTEAFF,TGTGCCAGCCAGTCCGGCGAGGTGACTGAAGCTTTCTTT
TRBD1,TRBJ1-5,-,15,TRBV30,CAWTGQGLSNQPQHF,TGTGCCTGGACTGGACAGGGTCTTAGCAATCAGCCCCAGCATTTT
-,TRBJ2-7,-,15,TRBV4-1,CASTPTGSSPYEQYF,TGCGCCAGCACCCCGACGGGGAGTTCGCCCTACGAGCAGTACTTC
TRBD2,TRBJ2-3,once,17,TRBV5-1,CASSPGLAGAYTDTQYF,TGCGCCAGCAGCCCAGGACTAGCGGGGGCCTACACAGATACGCAGTATTTT
TRBD1,TRBJ2-3,-,16,TRBV19,CASTDPGRGLTDTQYF,TGTGCCAGTACCGACCCCGGTAGGGGGCTAACAGATACGCAGTATTTT
-,TRBJ1-4,few,14,TRBV5-1,CASSLDPTSEKLFF,TGCGCCAGCAGCTTGGACCCGACAAGCGAAAAACTGTTTTTT
TRBD2,TRBJ2-1,-,16,TRBV29-1,CSASGLAGDSSNEQFF,TGCAGCGCCTCTGGACTAGCGGGGGACTCTTCTAATGAGCAGTTCTTC
TRBD2,TRBJ2-7,many,15,TRBV6-1,CASSEDGTSSYEQYF,TGTGCCAGCAGTGAAGACGGGACTAGCTCCTACGAGCAGTACTTC
TRBD1,TRBJ1-1,few,15,TRBV7-9,CASSFRRDRNTEAFF,TGTGCCAGCAGCTTTCGGCGGGACAGGAACACTGAAGCTTTCTTT
-,TRBJ2-1,few,12,TRBV28,CASSLGRVEQFF,TGTGCCAGCAGTTTAGGTCGGGTTGAGCAGTTCTTC
-,TRBJ2-5,-,16,TRBV7-8,CASSLRVSRRPETQYF,TGTGCCAGCAGCCTGCGGGTCTCACGCCGTCCAGAGACCCAGTACTTC
-,TRBJ1-2,few,13,TRBV14,CASSRSQPYGYTF,TGTGCCAGCAGCAGAAGCCAACCGTATGGCTACACCTTC
-,TRBJ2-7,-,13,TRBV4-3,CASSQDISGEQYF,TGCGCCAGCAGCCAAGATATTTCGGGGGAGCAGTACTTC
TRBD2,TRBJ2-7,-,14,TRBV2,CASNLLAGPYEQYF,TGTGCCAGCAACCTCTTAGCGGGCCCCTACGAGCAGTACTTC
TRBD1,TRBJ1-1,-,14,TRBV18,CASSPDRTNTEAFF,TGTGCCAGCTCACCGGACAGGACGAACACTGAAGCTTTCTTT
-,TRBJ1-2,-,12,TRBV19,CASMSGVGGYTF,TGTGCCAGTATGTCAGGGGTTGGTGGCTACACCTTC
TRBD1,TRBJ2-1,-,13,TRBV29-1,CSVDGTGPPEQFF,TGCAGCGTTGACGGGACAGGCCCTCCGGAGCAGTTCTTC
-,TRBJ2-3,-,15,TRBV29-1,CSVERSREVTDTQYF,TGCAGCGTTGAACGTAGCAGGGAAGTGACAGATACGCAGTATTTT
-,TRBJ1-5,-,16,TRBV15,CATSRVSGSGNQPQHF,TGTGCCACCAGCAGAGTGTCGGGGTCGGGCAATCAGCCCCAGCATTTT
TRBD1,TRBJ2-7,-,15,TRBV27,CASSIFGTGIGVQYF,TGTGCCAGCAGTATCTTCGGGACAGGGATCGGTGTGCAGTACTTC
-,TRBJ2-1,-,13,TRBV7-2,CASSWGLFKKQFF,TGTGCCAGCAGCTGGGGACTCTTCAAGAAGCAGTTCTTC
-,TRBJ2-2,-,15,TRBV19,CASSIGVTVTGELFF,TGTGCCAGTAGTATCGGGGTAACGGTCACCGGGGAGCTGTTTTTT
-,TRBJ1-2,-,14,TRBV13,CASSSATQGDGYTF,TGTGCCAGCAGCTCCGCGACACAGGGCGATGGCTACACCTTC
TRBD1,TRBJ1-1,-,13,TRBV19,CASSIRGATEAFF,TGTGCCAGTAGTATCAGGGGGGCCACTGAAGCTTTCTTT
-,TRBJ1-2,once,14,TRBV27,CASRRQVGDYGYTF,TGTGCCAGCAGGCGACAGGTTGGGGACTATGGCTACACCTTC
-,TRBJ2-6,-,13,TRBV6-1,CASRIQGFNVLTF,TGTGCCAGCCGAATACAGGGATTCAACGTCCTGACTTTC